This is a list of T cell receptor beta chains from one sample in a study of blood T cells in healthy people across ages. TCRdb passed the 5' RACE reads through MiXCR, listing each CDR3 protein once. Of 1.5 million to 2 million distinct CDR3 sequences listed, roughly 52% are singletons. Input material: blood. These receptors were collected from a middle-aged woman in good health. Both conserved end residues are part of each CDR3. D genes are given only for firm matches. Size values are once, few and many counts, or a class for expanded clones, and some rows have none.

>TRBJ2-3|-|TRBD2|TRBV11-2
TGTGCCAGCAGCCCCCGCCTAGCGGCCCTTTACACAGACACGCAGTATTTT
CASSPRLAALYTDTQYF
>TRBJ1-1|-|TRBD1|TRBV12-3/TRBV12-4
TGTGCCAGCAGTGGGACAGGGGGGTATCCTGAAGCTTTCTTT
CASSGTGGYPEAFF
>TRBJ2-7|-|TRBD1|TRBV15
TGTGCCACCAGCAGAGGGGGACAGGTGTCCTACGAGCAGTACTTC
CATSRGGQVSYEQYF
>TRBJ2-4|once|-|TRBV20-1
TGCAGTGCTAGAGTGGGCCCAGCCCAAAACATTCAGTACTTC
CSARVGPAQNIQYF
>TRBJ2-5|few|TRBD1|TRBV5-6
TGTGCCAGCAGCGAGACAGGGGCGTTGGAGACCCAGTACTTC
CASSETGALETQYF
>TRBJ1-4|-|-|TRBV29-1
TGCAGCGCCGAGAGCGGGACGGATGAAAAACTGTTTTTT
CSAESGTDEKLFF
>TRBJ1-4|-|-|TRBV7-9
TGTGCCAGCAGAAACATGGACAGCCTTAATGAAAAACTGTTTTTT
CASRNMDSLNEKLFF
>TRBJ2-3|-|-|TRBV9
TGTGCCAGCAGCGTAGGAGGCAGGGGGGGGGGAGATACGCAGTATTTT
CASSVGGRGGGDTQYF
>TRBJ2-5|-|TRBD1|TRBV7-2
TGTGCCAGCAGCTTTGGACAGGGGACGGGGGAGCAGTACTTC
CASSFGQGTGEQYF
>TRBJ2-7|-|TRBD2|TRBV12-3/TRBV12-4
TGTGCCAGCCGGAGGACTAGCGGTTCCTACGAGCAGTACTTC
CASRRTSGSYEQYF
>TRBJ1-4|-|-|TRBV27
TGTGCCAGCAGTTCCCCCTTTCAGGGGAAGCTGTTTTTT
CASSSPFQGKLFF
>TRBJ1-4|-|-|TRBV27
TGCGCCACGGCCGCAGGAGTAGGCAAAGCAACTAATGAAAAACTGTTTTTT
CATAAGVGKATNEKLFF
>TRBJ1-2|-|-|TRBV6-5
TGTGCCAGCAGTTTGGACAGTAGCCCCACTAACTATGGCTACACCTTC
CASSLDSSPTNYGYTF
>TRBJ2-5|-|TRBD2|TRBV20-1
TGCAGTGCTAGAGCCGGGGGGGCTCAAGAGACCCAGTACTTC
CSARAGGAQETQYF
>TRBJ1-2|-|-|TRBV20-1
TGCAGTGCTGGCGCCGGAGGGTTGGGGCTAGAGGGCTACACCTTC
CSAGAGGLGLEGYTF
>TRBJ2-7|-|TRBD1|TRBV27
TGTGCCAGCAGTTCCTTCTTGGGACAGGGAACCTACGAGCAGTACTTC
CASSSFLGQGTYEQYF
>TRBJ2-7|few|-|TRBV28
TGTGCCAGCAACATACTCCGCCACGAGCAGTACTTC
CASNILRHEQYF
>TRBJ2-7|few|-|TRBV6-5
TGTGCCAGCAGGAATGAGGACGAGCAGTACTTC
CASRNEDEQYF
>TRBJ2-1|once|-|TRBV7-9
TGTGCCAGCATCTTAGTAGGGGCCGTCGATGAGCAGTTCTTC
CASILVGAVDEQFF
>TRBJ2-7|-|-|TRBV6-5
TGTGCCAGCAGTTACCACCTGCTGGGCGAGCAGTACTTC
CASSYHLLGEQYF
>TRBJ2-1|-|-|TRBV7-9
TGTGCCAGCAGCGTAGCAGGTGGGGTCAGTGAGCAGTTCTTC
CASSVAGGVSEQFF
>TRBJ2-5|-|TRBD2|TRBV6-2/TRBV6-3
TGTGCCAGCAGTACCGGGGGGGATCAAGAGACCCAGTACTTC
CASSTGGDQETQYF
>TRBJ2-6|-|-|TRBV14
TGTGCCAGCAGCCAAGTTACTCCTGGGGCCAACGTCCTGACTTTC
CASSQVTPGANVLTF
>TRBJ1-2|-|-|TRBV5-1
TGCGCCAGCAGCTTTGAGGGTACGGGCTACACCTTC
CASSFEGTGYTF
>TRBJ2-1|few|-|TRBV9
TGTGCCAGCAGCGTAGCGGCGGGTTACAATGAGCAGTTCTTC
CASSVAAGYNEQFF
>TRBJ2-6|-|-|TRBV20-1
TGCAGTGCTAGAAGGGGTTGGAGGGACGCCTTCTCTGGGGCCAACGTCCTGACTTTC
CSARRGWRDAFSGANVLTF
>TRBJ2-4|many|TRBD2|TRBV20-1
TGCAGTGCTAGGAAACCGGGACTAGCGGGGGAGCAGTACTTC
CSARKPGLAGEQYF
>TRBJ2-7|once|-|TRBV19
TGTGCCAGTAGTATAGCCCCAGGGGACCGCTACGAGCAGTACTTC
CASSIAPGDRYEQYF
>TRBJ2-3|-|-|TRBV6-2/TRBV6-3
TGTGCCAGCACTAACCCGGGCTCGACGCAGTATTTT
CASTNPGSTQYF
>TRBJ1-4|-|-|TRBV6-5
TGTGCCAGCAGCCAGAGGGGTAGAGGGGAAAAACTGTTTTTT
CASSQRGRGEKLFF
>TRBJ2-7|-|TRBD1|TRBV5-1
TGCGCCAGCAGCTCCACGACAGGGCCAGTCCGGGGCCAGTACTTC
CASSSTTGPVRGQYF
>TRBJ2-7|-|TRBD1|TRBV28
TGTGCCAGCAGTACAGGGGGCTCAGGCTCCTACGAGCAGTACTTC
CASSTGGSGSYEQYF